These T cell receptor beta chains were read from a single sample in a study of CD8+CD57+ T cells in acquired aplastic anemia. TCRdb fed the reads into MiXCR, producing one record per CDR3 protein. The profile shows fewer than 200,000 distinct CDR3 sequences, 70% to 75% of them singletons. Sequencing was done on a sample of sorted CD4+, CD8+, or CD8+CD57+ T cells (not recorded which) from PBMCs. The receptors come from a human donor with aplastic anemia. Both conserved end residues are part of each CDR3. Fields, in order: clone size, D gene, V gene, CDR3 protein. The D gene is left open where the match is weak. Not all rows give a size; the values are once, few, many and, for expanded clones, a class.

abundance: -; d_gene: TRBD2; v_gene: TRBV7-3; CDR3aa: CASSPTGTSDYEQYF
abundance: -; d_gene: -; v_gene: TRBV20-1; CDR3aa: CSARGQVGYEQYF
abundance: many; d_gene: TRBD1; v_gene: TRBV7-3; CDR3aa: CASSRLGTANTGELFF
abundance: -; d_gene: -; v_gene: TRBV20-1; CDR3aa: CSAREGEGYTF
abundance: -; d_gene: -; v_gene: TRBV20-1; CDR3aa: CSARDLSGSSYNEQYF
abundance: -; d_gene: TRBD1; v_gene: TRBV19; CDR3aa: CASRRGTANYGYTF
abundance: -; d_gene: TRBD2; v_gene: TRBV9; CDR3aa: CASSEGLAGGKNIQYF
abundance: -; d_gene: -; v_gene: TRBV6-5; CDR3aa: CASSYSVGANYGYTF
abundance: -; d_gene: -; v_gene: TRBV29-1; CDR3aa: CSVLPSGSYEQYF
abundance: -; d_gene: TRBD1; v_gene: TRBV2; CDR3aa: CASSDGWTGVQPQHF
abundance: -; d_gene: -; v_gene: TRBV19; CDR3aa: CASSSTLNTEAFF
abundance: -; d_gene: TRBD2; v_gene: TRBV24-1; CDR3aa: CATSALGTSGGVEQFF
abundance: -; d_gene: TRBD1; v_gene: TRBV15; CDR3aa: CATSSRPGTAYEAFF
abundance: few; d_gene: -; v_gene: TRBV12-3/TRBV12-4; CDR3aa: CASSSRGYGYTF
abundance: few; d_gene: TRBD1; v_gene: TRBV7-9; CDR3aa: CASSLSGQGTNFQSNTEAFF
abundance: -; d_gene: TRBD1; v_gene: TRBV7-2; CDR3aa: CASTGGTEAFF
abundance: -; d_gene: TRBD1; v_gene: TRBV24-1; CDR3aa: CATSTLTGTGGVYNEQFF
abundance: few; d_gene: -; v_gene: TRBV7-9; CDR3aa: CASSLVGGQPQHF
abundance: few; d_gene: -; v_gene: TRBV15; CDR3aa: CATSIPNWGETQYF
abundance: -; d_gene: TRBD1; v_gene: TRBV10-3; CDR3aa: CAISGLRGTGDSDTQYF
abundance: -; d_gene: TRBD1; v_gene: TRBV20-1; CDR3aa: CSALQQGMTEAFF
abundance: -; d_gene: -; v_gene: TRBV19; CDR3aa: CASSIADGSGTQYF
abundance: -; d_gene: TRBD2; v_gene: TRBV5-1; CDR3aa: CASSIRTSGSSNEQFF
abundance: -; d_gene: -; v_gene: TRBV20-1; CDR3aa: CSAERSGVADTQYF
abundance: -; d_gene: -; v_gene: TRBV7-3; CDR3aa: CASSFGLGYEQHF
abundance: few; d_gene: TRBD1; v_gene: TRBV7-2; CDR3aa: CASTRQGETQYF
abundance: -; d_gene: -; v_gene: TRBV20-1; CDR3aa: CSAQGRAYEQYF
abundance: -; d_gene: -; v_gene: TRBV7-6; CDR3aa: CASSLNGRYSNQPQHF
abundance: -; d_gene: -; v_gene: TRBV2; CDR3aa: CASTRGTPYNSPLHF
abundance: -; d_gene: -; v_gene: TRBV19; CDR3aa: CASSMGSKNIQYF